The present T cell receptor (beta chain) was sequenced within a study of identical twins. General study findings and limits: Weaker excess twin sharing was observed in beta out-of-frame sequences. Some out-of-frame alpha sequences were shared by twins, and these showed excess low generation probability.

All of the donors were Caucasians in good health. TCRdb passed the 5' RACE reads through MiXCR, listing each CDR3 protein once. The table records around 220,000 distinct CDR3 sequences, under 12% of them present only once. As concerns this clonotype: Its target is unknown.

V was pared by 8 bases and J by 2 bases, with 13 bases between. Looked up from germline, CDR1 is MNHEY and CDR2 is SVGEGT. The CDR3 is 13 amino acids. The chain joins TRBV6-2 or TRBV6-3 to TRBJ2-7, with TRBD1 as a possible D gene (6 bases). This TCR came from a man over 45 in good health. The sequencing sample was made of memory T cells sorted from blood. CDR3 region: CASSAGGPYEQYF. The CDR3 DNA sequence: TGTGCCAGCTCTGCTGGGGGCCCCTACGAGCAGTACTTC.